The 26 T cell receptor beta chains below all came from one sample that was sequenced in a study of shared clonotypes between healthy human individuals. Sequenced by immunoSEQ multiplex PCR; TCRdb stores in-frame clones only, minus some. This table holds over 850,000 clones, 75% to 85% found once. Input material: memory CD4+ T cells from PBMCs. Subset: CD45RA-negative fraction. The receptors shown here come from a man aged 18 to 30 in good health. Some clones in this sample may be carry-over from other donors' samples.

Only a few counts were recorded for this clone. The chain employs TRBV29-1 and TRBJ2-5, with D perhaps TRBD2 (6 bases). V shed 5 bases and J shed 0 bases, with 7 bases lying between them. The CDR3 consists of 12 residues. Germline V lookup: CDR1 SQVTM, CDR2 ANQGSEA. The CDR3 DNA is TGCAGCGTTCGGGACTACCAAGAGACCCAGTACTTC. This encodes CSVRDYQETQYF.

The CDR3 sequence: CASSREGAGRPSYEQYF. The CDR3 DNA reads TGTGCCAGCAGTAGGGAAGGGGCCGGACGGCCCTCCTACGAGCAGTACTTC. V gene TRBV28 combines with J gene TRBJ2-7, with D possibly TRBD1 on 5 matching bases. Germline CDR1 reads MDHEN; CDR2 reads SYDVKM. The CDR3 length is 17 residues. The V end lost 5 bases, the J end lost 0 bases, and 20 bases lay between the germline ends.

The chain is built from TRBV5-4 and TRBJ2-7, with TRBD2 matching 7 bases. This CDR3 spans 14 amino acids. The V segment lost 4 bases and the J segment 4 bases; nucleotides outside the gene matches: 8. CDR1 and CDR2 from the germline V gene are SGHNT and YYREEE (reference sequence). This CDR3 is CASSPRGEGYEQYF. CDR3 DNA sequence: TGTGCCAGCAGCCCCCGTGGGGAGGGGTACGAGCAGTACTTC.

This clone was seen more than once but under ten times. The CDR3 reads CASVPGLAGGVADTQYF. The CDR3 coding sequence is TGCGCCAGCGTCCCGGGACTAGCGGGAGGTGTAGCAGATACGCAGTATTTT. The V call is TRBV5-1, the J call TRBJ2-3; TRBD2 matches at 15 bases. Germline lookup yields CDR1 SGHRS and CDR2 YFSETQ. The V gene end was trimmed by 7 bases and the J gene end by 4 bases; junction bases not matched to a gene: 10. There are 17 residues in the CDR3.

The V call is TRBV6-1, the J call TRBJ1-4; 7 bases match TRBD1. V trimming: 6 bases; J trimming: 14 bases; junction bases outside the gene matches: 18. CDR1 is MNHNS and CDR2 is SASEGT in the germline V gene. The CDR3 is 15 residues long. The CDR3: CASRGPGTATRFLFF. CDR3 nucleotide sequence: TGTGCCAGCAGGGGCCCGGGGACAGCCACGCGATTTCTGTTTTTT.

This chain links TRBV27 with TRBJ2-3; 8 bases fit TRBD2. CDR1 and CDR2 from the germline V gene are MNHEY and SMNVEV (reference sequence). V gave up 4 bases and J gave up 0 bases; unmatched junction bases: 9. There are 17 residues in the CDR3. The CDR3 protein is CASSSHLAGWSTDTQYF. The CDR3 nucleotides read TGTGCCAGCAGTTCCCATTTAGCGGGGTGGAGCACAGATACGCAGTATTTT.

This clone was recorded many times. The same CDR3 arises from other DNA sequences in this sample as well. This chain links TRBV5-1 with TRBJ2-7, with 8 positions matching TRBD2. The CDR3 is 14 amino acids. Germline values: CDR1 SGHRS, CDR2 YFSETQ. V shed 1 base, J shed 3 bases, and the junction held 3 bases outside the gene matches. The CDR3 sequence: CASSLSGTSYEQYF. The DNA for the CDR3 is TGCGCCAGCAGCTTGTCTGGGACTAGCTACGAGCAGTACTTC.

The chain recombines TRBV20-1 with TRBJ1-1; D unresolved. Germline assignment: CDR1 DFQATT and CDR2 SNEGSKA (reference sequence). The CDR3 covers 11 residues. The CDR3 region has the DNA TGCAGCGCGGGGTTGAACACTGAAGCTTTCTTT. Translated, it gives CSAGLNTEAFF.

This clone turned up a few times. The chain recombines TRBV7-3 with TRBJ2-2; a possible D gene is TRBD1 (7 bases). Trimming pared 5 bases from V and 4 bases from J, leaving 14 bases between. The CDR3 contains 15 residues. Germline V gene sequence: CDR1 SGHTA, CDR2 FQGTGA. DNA of the CDR3: TGTGCCAGCAGCCCCAGACAGGGAGGCACCGGGGAGCTGTTTTTT. Translation gives CASSPRQGGTGELFF. Using reference TRBV7-3 and TRBJ2-2 for the parts outside the CDR3, the full variable domain is GAGVSQTPSNKVTEKGKYVELRCDPISGHTALYWYRQSLGQGPEFLIYFQGTGAADDSGLPNDRFFAVRPEGSVSTLKIQRTERGDSAVYLCASSPRQGGTGELFFGEGSRLTVL.

A note on this clone: The sample contains more than one DNA sequence encoding this CDR3. The chain recombines TRBV7-9 with TRBJ1-1; TRBD1 might be the D (6 bases). The V end was cut by 3 bases, the J end by 0 bases, with 8 bases between. The CDR3 is 14 residues long. CDR1 is SEHNR and CDR2 is FQNEAQ in the germline V gene (reference sequence). DNA of the CDR3: TGTGCCAGCAGCTTGACAGGCCTGAACACTGAAGCTTTCTTT. Its protein is CASSLTGLNTEAFF.

The J gene is TRBJ2-2, the V gene TRBV10-3, with unresolved D. Germline-derived CDR1 and CDR2 are ENHRY and SYGVKD. Trimming removed 8 bases from V and 0 bases from J, with 13 bases in between. The CDR3 has 15 amino acids. CDR3 protein: CAIQKAPPNTGELFF. The DNA for the CDR3 is TGTGCCATCCAGAAGGCTCCTCCGAACACCGGGGAGCTGTTTTTT.

This chain joins TRBV7-9 and TRBJ2-2; D may match TRBD1 or TRBD2 (5 bases each). The CDR3 is 16 residues long. The V gene's germline CDR1 is SEHNR and CDR2 FQNEAQ (reference sequence). Trimming stripped 5 bases from V and 1 base from J, with 14 bases between. CDR3 nucleotides: TGTGCCAGCAGCGAGCCGGGACCCAGGAACACCGGGGAGCTGTTTTTT. The encoded protein is CASSEPGPRNTGELFF. Using reference TRBV7-9 and TRBJ2-2 for the parts outside the CDR3, the full variable domain is DTGVSQNPRHKITKRGQNVTFRCDPISEHNRLYWYRQTLGQGPEFLTYFQNEAQLEKSRLLSDRFSAERPKGSFSTLEIQRTEQGDSAMYLCASSEPGPRNTGELFFGEGSRLTVL.

This clone has just a few counts. This chain links TRBV10-3 with TRBJ1-2; 7 bases map to TRBD1. In germline, CDR1 is ENHRY, CDR2 SYGVKD. CDR3 size: 12 residues. Germline trimming cut 10 bases from V and 2 bases from J; bases unmatched to any gene: 4. The CDR3 DNA reads as TGTGCCACCCGGGACAGAAACTATGGCTACACCTTC. This codes for CATRDRNYGYTF.

The chain uses TRBV6-1 and TRBJ1-2, with no clear D. V was trimmed by 6 bases and J by 7 bases, leaving 18 bases between them. The germline V gene encodes CDR1 MNHNS and CDR2 SASEGT. This CDR3 has 14 residues. In DNA, the CDR3 is TGTGCCAGCAGGGCCCTCGTGGGTGGTACTGGCTACACCTTC. It specifies CASRALVGGTGYTF.

This clone occurred a few times. The chain joins TRBV28 to TRBJ2-3; TRBD1 matches 7 bases. The V gene's germline CDR1 is MDHEN and CDR2 SYDVKM. The CDR3 is made up of 13 amino acids. V was clipped by 4 bases and J by 9 bases; unmatched bases: 7. The CDR3: CASSSTGKGTQYF. The CDR3, as DNA: TGTGCCAGCAGTTCGACAGGGAAGGGAACGCAGTATTTT.

This clone showed up just once. The same CDR3 is also encoded by other DNA sequences in this sample. The CDR3 protein is CASSPGPYEQYF. The CDR3 nucleotides are TGTGCCAGCAGTCCTGGCCCCTACGAGCAGTACTTC. The chain couples TRBV28 to TRBJ2-7; D call uncertain. This CDR3 has 12 amino acids. Germline V gene data show CDR1 as MDHEN and CDR2 as SYDVKM. Trimming pared 5 bases from V and 2 bases from J, leaving 7 bases between. Based on the CDR3 plus reference TRBV28 and TRBJ2-7, the full variable domain is DVKVTQSSRYLVKRTGEKVFLECVQDMDHENMFWYRQDPGLGLRLIYFSYDVKMKEKGDIPEGYSVSREKKERFSLILESASTNQTSMYLCASSPGPYEQYFGPGTRLTVT.

The gene calls are TRBV5-4 and TRBJ2-6, with 10 positions matching TRBD1. The germline V gene has CDR1 SGHNT and CDR2 YYREEE (reference sequence). V shed 4 bases, J shed 3 bases, and the junction held 4 bases outside the gene matches. The CDR3 has 16 residues. CDR3 in amino acids: CASSDRGLVGANVLTF. Here the CDR3 DNA reads TGTGCCAGCAGCGACAGGGGGCTGGTTGGGGCCAACGTCCTGACTTTC.

This sequence joins TRBV25-1 and TRBJ1-6; possibly TRBD1 for D (5 bases). The germline V gene has CDR1 MGHDK and CDR2 SYGVNS. Trimming removed 0 bases at V and 7 bases at J, with 13 bases between. This CDR3 spans 16 amino acids. The CDR3 DNA sequence: TGTGCCAGCAGTGAATATGGGGGAATTGGCAATTCACCCCTCCACTTT. This encodes CASSEYGGIGNSPLHF.

The V call is TRBV27, the J call TRBJ1-1, with D uncertain. The CDR3 runs to 13 residues. Germline values: CDR1 MNHEY, CDR2 SMNVEV (reference sequence). V was trimmed by 5 bases and J by 0 bases, leaving 7 bases between them. CDR3 region: CASSGYMNTEAFF. Written as DNA, the CDR3 is TGTGCCAGCAGTGGTTACATGAACACTGAAGCTTTCTTT.

This rearrangement joins TRBV7-9 to TRBJ1-5; 7 bases are a match to TRBD1. The V gene's germline CDR1 is SEHNR and CDR2 FQNEAQ (reference sequence). The CDR3 is made up of 17 amino acids. The trim removed 1 base at V and 5 bases at J, leaving 11 bases unmatched. CDR3 DNA sequence: TGTGCCAGCAGCTTAGGAGACAGGGCTAGCTCCGATCAGCCCCAGCATTTT. Translated, it gives CASSLGDRASSDQPQHF.

V and J are TRBV6-1 and TRBJ2-1; a possible D gene is TRBD1 (6 bases). The germline CDR1 and CDR2 sequences are MNHNS and SASEGT. The ends were cut back, 10 bases at V and 1 base at J, with 17 bases in the middle. This CDR3 is 15 amino acids long. DNA of the CDR3: TGTGCCATCTCCCCAGGACAGAGTTCCTACAATGAGCAGTTCTTC. It translates to CAISPGQSSYNEQFF.

The V and J genes are TRBV2 and TRBJ2-1, with D possibly matching TRBD2 (6 bases). The CDR3 runs to 14 residues. Trimming stripped 11 bases from V and 0 bases from J, with 14 bases between. The germline CDR1 and CDR2 sequences are SNHLY and FYNNEI. The chain's CDR3 is CADKDGSSYNEQFF. CDR3 DNA sequence: TGTGCCGACAAGGACGGGAGCTCCTACAATGAGCAGTTCTTC.

The chain couples TRBV5-4 to TRBJ2-2; 8 bases line up with TRBD1. The germline V gene has CDR1 SGHNT and CDR2 YYREEE (reference sequence). Trimming took 4 bases from V and 0 from J; bases not matched to a gene: 11. The CDR3 consists of 18 residues. This CDR3 is CASSLTWAGQANTGELFF. CDR3 nucleotide sequence: TGTGCCAGCAGCCTAACATGGGCGGGACAGGCGAACACCGGGGAGCTGTTTTTT.

About this clone: The same CDR3 is also encoded by other DNA sequences in this sample. The CDR3: CSVRPTGNYGYTF. For the CDR3, the DNA is TGCAGCGTTCGTCCTACAGGAAACTATGGCTACACCTTC. The chain is built from TRBV29-1 and TRBJ1-2; D possibly corresponds to TRBD1 (5 bases). The CDR3 has 13 residues. Trimming took off 5 bases at V and 2 bases at J, with 12 bases between the two ends. Germline lookup yields CDR1 SQVTM and CDR2 ANQGSEA.

V usage is TRBV9 and J usage is TRBJ1-1, with D unresolved. V lost 1 base, J lost 6 bases, and 13 bases lay in between. Germline lookup yields CDR1 SGDLS and CDR2 YYNGEE. The length of the CDR3 is 14 residues. The CDR3 DNA reads as TGTGCCAGCAGCGTAAGTGGGGTGGCGGCTGAAGCTTTCTTT. This translates into CASSVSGVAAEAFF.

The chain combines TRBV5-1 with TRBJ2-2; no clear D. Trimming shortened V by 2 bases and J by 3 bases, and 8 bases separated the two germline ends. Germline loops: CDR1 SGHRS, CDR2 YFSETQ. The CDR3 sequence is 14 residues long. The CDR3 nucleotides read TGCGCCAGCAGCTTAATGGGTGACACCGGGGAGCTGTTTTTT. It codes for CASSLMGDTGELFF.